This T cell receptor (beta chain) is from a study of cytomegalovirus exposure and HLA in healthy donors. Unmatched junction bases numbered 6, after V lost 5 bases and J lost 4 bases. The V gene's germline CDR1 is SGHTA and CDR2 FQGNSA. The CDR3 has 14 amino acids. 13 Jbeta primers and 60 Vbeta primers were used for the PCR. Per the original methods: Approximately 12 million of about 88 million unique TCR beta chains were shared, per a later count. The method was immunoSEQ multiplex PCR; TCRdb's version includes in-frame clones alone and lacks a portion of them. V, J and clone size are taken as reported in that table, and D and trimming were inferred from the DNA itself. The sample has about 200,000 clones, 65% to 90% seen once. General observations from the study: In a later analysis, specific HLA alleles were associated with 15,000 to 20,000 TCR beta sequences at a 0.05 false discovery rate. The availability of immune exposure information extended only to CMV serostatus. Sequencing depth roughly uniform across donors was assumed in presence/absence analyses.

As concerns this clone: Its specificity is not known.

Input material: PBMCs. This receptor was taken from a woman aged 45-59 years in good health and CMV-seronegative. This sequence joins TRBV7-2 and TRBJ2-3, with 7 bases identical to TRBD2. The DNA of the CDR3 is TGTGCCAGCAGCCTGGGGGGGATCCCAGATACGCAGTATTTT. It codes for CASSLGGIPDTQYF.